This T cell receptor beta chain is from a study of shared clonotypes between healthy human individuals. Across several immunoSEQ plates, the genomic DNA of each subset was split evenly. Sequencing was performed with immunoSEQ multiplex PCR; in TCRdb, only in-frame clones are kept and a portion is missing. This table has more than 550,000 clones, 72% appearing once. Unmatched junction bases numbered 6, after V lost 4 bases and J lost 3 bases. The length of the CDR3 is 15 residues. CDR1 is SGHDN and CDR2 is FVKESK in the germline V gene. Participating donors were healthy, HIV-negative adults free of recent acute infections or vaccinations. A CD45RA-negative memory subset and a CD45RA+ naive subset were separated from the CD4+ cells. General study points: It was the non-shared clonotypes that had lower generation probabilities than clonotypes shared by all four donors.

Comment on this clone: Its specificity is not known.

The sequencing sample was made of memory CD4+ T cells sorted from blood. Subset of the sample: CD45RA-negative fraction. The TCR was taken from a woman aged 25 to 45 in good health. The rearrangement uses TRBV14 and TRBJ2-1; 7 nucleotides align to TRBD1. DNA of the CDR3: TGTGCCAGCAGCCTCCGACAGGGCGGCTACAATGAGCAGTTCTTC. Amino acids: CASSLRQGGYNEQFF.